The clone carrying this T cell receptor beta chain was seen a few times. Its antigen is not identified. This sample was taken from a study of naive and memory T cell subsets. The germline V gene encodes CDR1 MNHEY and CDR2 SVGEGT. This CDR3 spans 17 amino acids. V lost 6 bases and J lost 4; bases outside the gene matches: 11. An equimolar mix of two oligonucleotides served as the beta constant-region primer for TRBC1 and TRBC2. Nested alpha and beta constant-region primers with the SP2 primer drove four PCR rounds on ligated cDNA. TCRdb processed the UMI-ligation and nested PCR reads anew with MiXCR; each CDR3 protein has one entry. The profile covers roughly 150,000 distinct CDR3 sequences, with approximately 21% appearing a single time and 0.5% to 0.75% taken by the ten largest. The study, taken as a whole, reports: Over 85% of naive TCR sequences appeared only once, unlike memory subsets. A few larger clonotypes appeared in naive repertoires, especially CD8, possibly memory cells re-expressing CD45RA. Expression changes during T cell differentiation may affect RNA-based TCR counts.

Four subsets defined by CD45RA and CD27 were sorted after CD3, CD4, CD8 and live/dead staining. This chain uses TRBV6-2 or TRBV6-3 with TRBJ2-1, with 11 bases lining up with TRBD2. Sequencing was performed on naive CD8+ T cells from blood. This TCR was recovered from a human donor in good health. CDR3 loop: CASSDPFSGRGYNEQFF. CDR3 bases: TGTGCCAGCAGCGACCCGTTTAGCGGGAGGGGATACAATGAGCAGTTCTTC.